This TCR beta chain was identified during a study of blood T cells in healthy people across ages. Study-wide context: About one barcoded beta molecule per two T cells was the capture yield of template switching. Whole-study findings and limits: Significant beta diversity loss was already apparent by age about 39, declining roughly linearly. Naive T cell percentage strongly correlated with TCR beta diversity.

It was with a sample-barcoded 5' primer and a J-beta primer mix that a second PCR of roughly 7 to 12 cycles was run. TCRdb re-called the 5' RACE reads through MiXCR, storing one row per CDR3 protein. The table shows about 1.5 million distinct CDR3 sequences, with 42% occurring only once. This clonotype was seen a few times. Its specificity is unknown. Sequencing was performed on blood. This receptor was taken from a young woman in good health.

The CDR3 sequence is CSAALARFGPYRKETQYF. The CDR3 DNA reads TGCAGTGCTGCCCTGGCGAGGTTTGGGCCTTACCGGAAGGAGACCCAGTACTTC. The J gene is TRBJ2-5, the V gene TRBV20-1; D not certain. The germline gives CDR1 DFQATT, CDR2 SNEGSKA (reference sequence). Trimming pared 5 bases from V and 5 bases from J, leaving 30 bases between. The CDR3 runs 18 residues.